The 22 T cell receptor beta chains listed next were all sequenced from one sample in a study of beta chain features in type 1 diabetes. Every bit of the isolated RNA underwent reverse transcription, so sequencing read expressed TCRB transcripts. The protocol was immunoSEQ multiplex PCR, while the TCRdb copy is restricted to in-frame clones and leaves out a portion. The data show 150,000 to 200,000 clones, 13% seen once. What was sequenced was central memory CD4+ T cells from blood. These receptors all stem from a woman aged 18-29 years in good health.

This sequence joins TRBV19 and TRBJ2-7, with 9 bases matching TRBD1. The trim removed 5 bases at V and 12 bases at J, leaving 8 bases unmatched. The germline gives CDR1 LNHDA, CDR2 SQIVND (reference sequence). The CDR3 extends over 12 amino acids. CDR3 in amino acids: CASSYRQGDRYF. The CDR3 DNA reads TGTGCCAGTAGTTACCGACAGGGGGATCGGTACTTC.

This clone came up a few times. This sequence joins TRBV7-9 and TRBJ2-7; 8 nucleotides agree with TRBD1. V lost 4 bases to trimming and J lost 8 bases; unmatched junction nucleotides: 19. Germline V gene sequence: CDR1 SEHNR, CDR2 FQNEAQ (reference sequence). CDR3 length equals 17 residues. The CDR3 loop is CASSWEYPGQVGAKQYF. CDR3 bases: TGTGCCAGCAGCTGGGAATATCCGGGACAGGTGGGGGCAAAGCAGTACTTC.

The CDR3 coding sequence is TGTGCCAGCAGATACGACACGCTCACCTACGAGCAGTACTTC. It codes for CASRYDTLTYEQYF. V gene TRBV6-5 combines with J gene TRBJ2-7; D not certain. The length of the CDR3 is 14 residues. Germline lookup yields CDR1 MNHEY and CDR2 SVGAGI. Trimming cost V 6 bases and J 2 bases, with 14 bases left between them.

The DNA of the CDR3 is TGTGCCACCAGCAGAGAGGGCGGGGTCTACGAGCAGTACTTC. Protein sequence: CATSREGGVYEQYF. The chain recombines TRBV15 with TRBJ2-7, with D possibly TRBD2 on 6 matching bases. V was pared by 0 bases and J by 3 bases, with 9 bases between. The CDR3 runs to 14 residues. CDR1 and CDR2 (germline): LNHNV, YYDKDF (reference sequence).

In this sample, this clone turned up a few times. The chain couples TRBV28 to TRBJ2-1; 9 positions agree with TRBD2. V lost 4 bases to trimming and J lost 7 bases; unmatched junction nucleotides: 8. Germline loops: CDR1 MDHEN, CDR2 SYDVKM. This CDR3 has 15 amino acids. CDR3 nucleotide sequence: TGTGCCAGCAGTTCTATAGCGGGAGTGGATAATGAGCAGTTCTTC. Translation gives CASSSIAGVDNEQFF.

The chain has TRBV28 and TRBJ1-4, with a weak D call TRBD1 (5 bases). The CDR3 runs 14 residues. Trimming pared 7 bases from V and 7 bases from J, leaving 16 bases between. Germline-derived CDR1 and CDR2 are MDHEN and SYDVKM. This chain's CDR3 is CASISLSGGEKLFF. The CDR3 DNA is TGTGCCAGCATCAGTTTATCCGGGGGTGAAAAACTGTTTTTT.

The chain recombines TRBV19 with TRBJ2-1, with a possible D match to TRBD1 (5 bases). The CDR3 totals 13 residues. The V gene's germline CDR1 is LNHDA and CDR2 SQIVND (reference sequence). V lost 5 bases, J lost 4 bases, and 9 bases lay in between. CDR3 DNA: TGTGCCAGTAGTCCCAGACAGTACAATGAGCAGTTCTTC. It encodes CASSPRQYNEQFF.

This clone was observed a few times. The gene calls are TRBV7-8 and TRBJ2-5; D possibly corresponds to TRBD2 (5 bases). The V gene's germline CDR1 is SGHVS and CDR2 FQNEAQ. The CDR3 runs 15 residues. V was clipped by 5 bases and J by 3 bases, with 16 bases between them. In nucleotides, the CDR3 is TGTGCCAGCAGCCCCAGCACGGAGCGGAAAGAGACCCAGTACTTC. Translation gives CASSPSTERKETQYF.

The V call is TRBV30, the J call TRBJ2-1, with 8 nucleotides matching TRBD1. From germline, CDR1 is GTSNPN and CDR2 SVGIG (reference sequence). CDR3 length: 16 amino acids. V gave up 3 bases and J gave up 6 bases; unmatched junction bases: 13. In nucleotides, the CDR3 is TGTGCCTGGAGGCCCTTTGTGACAGGGGCCCTCAATGAGCAGTTCTTC. This sequence encodes CAWRPFVTGALNEQFF. The full variable domain, completed using reference TRBV30 and TRBJ2-1, is SQTIHQWPATLVQPVGSPLSLECTVEGTSNPNLYWYRQAAGRGLQLLFYSVGIGQISSEVPQNLSASRPQDRQFILSSKKLLLSDSGFYLCAWRPFVTGALNEQFFGPGTRLTVL.

This clone was picked up a small number of times. The V call is TRBV5-4, the J call TRBJ2-3, with D perhaps matching TRBD2 (6 bases). Germline V CDR1 and CDR2: SGHNT, YYREEE (reference sequence). V was cut by 4 bases and J by 0 bases, with 12 bases left in between. This CDR3 has 15 amino acids. In DNA, the CDR3 is TGTGCCAGCAGCCGAGCGGGCCGTAGCACAGATACGCAGTATTTT. This sequence encodes CASSRAGRSTDTQYF.

The chain links TRBV5-1 to TRBJ2-2; 16 nucleotides match TRBD2. CDR1 and CDR2 from the germline V gene are SGHRS and YFSETQ. V lost 4 bases and J lost 3; bases outside the gene matches: 3. This CDR3 region has 17 residues. DNA of the CDR3: TGCGCCAGCAGCAAGGGACTAGCGGGAGGGGACACCGGGGAGCTGTTTTTT. Translating it yields CASSKGLAGGDTGELFF.

The V and J genes are TRBV5-6 and TRBJ2-2; D call uncertain. The ends were cut back, 4 bases at V and 6 bases at J, with 22 bases in the middle. The CDR3 runs to 17 residues. Germline CDR1 is SGHDT and CDR2 is YYEEEE. CDR3 sequence reads: CASSLRGPISAAGELFF. As DNA, the CDR3 is TGTGCCAGCAGCCTTAGAGGCCCCATATCTGCGGCCGGGGAGCTGTTTTTT. The entire variable domain, with the rest obtained from reference TRBV5-6 and TRBJ2-2, is as follows: DAGVTQSPTHLIKTRGQQVTLRCSPKSGHDTVSWYQQALGQGPQFIFQYYEEEERQRGNFPDRFSGHQFPNYSSELNVNALLLGDSALYLCASSLRGPISAAGELFFGEGSRLTVL.

This clone has just a few counts. The chain is built from TRBV7-8 and TRBJ1-3; maybe TRBD1 (6 bases). V gave up 5 bases and J gave up 4 bases, with 18 bases separating them. The CDR3 has 16 residues. Germline assignment: CDR1 SGHVS and CDR2 FQNEAQ. This chain's CDR3 is CASSGSGGARGNTIYF. For the CDR3, the DNA is TGTGCCAGCAGCGGCAGTGGGGGGGCGCGAGGAAACACCATATATTTT.

In its sample, this clone was seen a few times. The J gene is TRBJ1-1, the V gene TRBV13; TRBD1 matches at 7 bases. Trimming took 2 bases from V and 7 from J; bases not matched to a gene: 10. CDR1 is PRHDT, CDR2 FYEKMQ, per germline (reference sequence). There are 15 residues in the CDR3. The CDR3 DNA is TGTGCCAGCAGCTTAATGACAGGGTTGGTCCTTGAAGCTTTCTTT. Protein sequence: CASSLMTGLVLEAFF.

There are a few counts of this clone. V usage is TRBV5-6 and J usage is TRBJ2-6, with 12 bases that match TRBD1. The V gene's germline CDR1 is SGHDT and CDR2 YYEEEE. J gave up 1 base and V 4 bases, and 9 bases lay outside the gene matches. The CDR3 is 19 amino acids. The CDR3 region has the DNA TGTGCCAGCAGCCCTGGGTGGGGACAGGGGGCGTCTGGGGCCAACGTCCTGACTTTC. As protein: CASSPGWGQGASGANVLTF.

The rearrangement joins TRBV2 to TRBJ1-5; maybe TRBD1 (5 bases). Germline V gene lookup returns CDR1 SNHLY and CDR2 FYNNEI. The CDR3 consists of 9 residues. In DNA form, the CDR3 reads TGTGTTAAGCAGGGATTCCAGCATTTT. Translating it yields CVKQGFQHF.

The chain employs TRBV27 and TRBJ2-5; D possibly corresponds to TRBD1 (6 bases). There are 14 residues in the CDR3. Germline CDR1 MNHEY, CDR2 SMNVEV (reference sequence). V was cut by 6 bases and J by 2 bases, with 13 bases left in between. In nucleotides, the CDR3 is TGTGCCAGCAGCTCGTGGGGGCGTCAAGAGACCCAGTACTTC. Protein: CASSSWGRQETQYF.

This clone was seen only a few times. The gene calls are TRBV18 and TRBJ2-5; TRBD2 might be the D (6 bases). This CDR3 has 11 residues. The V end was cut by 6 bases, the J end by 5 bases, with 7 bases between. Germline values: CDR1 KGHSH, CDR2 LQKENI. This chain's CDR3 is CASSRGETQYF. DNA for the CDR3: TGTGCCAGCTCCCGGGGGGAGACCCAGTACTTC.

This clone was detected only a few times. J is TRBJ1-5 and V is TRBV5-4; D ambiguous. The CDR3 runs 15 residues. Germline CDR1 reads SGHNT; CDR2 reads YYREEE (reference sequence). The ends were cut back, 4 bases at V and 2 bases at J, with 13 bases in the middle. In nucleotides, the CDR3 is TGTGCCAGCAGCAGAGGGCCTACGCGCAATCAGCCCCAGCATTTT. Translating gives CASSRGPTRNQPQHF. Supplemented by reference TRBV5-4 and TRBJ1-5, the full variable domain reads ETGVTQSPTHLIKTRGQQVTLRCSSQSGHNTVSWYQQALGQGPQFIFQYYREEENGRGNFPPRFSGLQFPNYSSELNVNALELDDSALYLCASSRGPTRNQPQHFGDGTRLSIL.

V usage is TRBV25-1 and J usage is TRBJ2-7; unclear D gene. The CDR3 extends over 11 amino acids. Trimming shortened V by 4 bases and J by 3 bases, and 4 bases separated the two germline ends. CDR1 and CDR2 (germline): MGHDK, SYGVNS. The DNA for the CDR3 is TGTGCCAGCAGTGGAGGCTACGAGCAGTACTTC. Its protein is CASSGGYEQYF.

This clone was found a few times. This rearrangement joins TRBV20-1 to TRBJ2-1; D not resolved. This CDR3 spans 10 amino acids. V was clipped by 6 bases and J by 8 bases, with 8 bases between them. In germline, CDR1 is DFQATT, CDR2 SNEGSKA (reference sequence). The CDR3 protein is CSAVSDEQFF. The CDR3 nucleotides are TGCAGTGCCGTTTCAGATGAGCAGTTCTTC.

This clone occurred a few times. V usage is TRBV9 and J usage is TRBJ2-1; D is uncertain. V was shortened by 0 bases and J by 1 base, with 8 bases between the two germline ends. Germline CDR1 SGDLS, CDR2 YYNGEE. The CDR3 is made up of 15 amino acids. CDR3 nucleotides: TGTGCCAGCAGCGTAGAACGGGTATCCTACAATGAGCAGTTCTTC. Protein product: CASSVERVSYNEQFF. The full variable domain, in which reference TRBV9 and TRBJ2-1 provide the parts outside the CDR3, is DSGVTQTPKHLITATGQRVTLRCSPRSGDLSVYWYQQSLDQGLQFLIQYYNGEERAKGNILERFSAQQFPDLHSELNLSSLELGDSALYFCASSVERVSYNEQFFGPGTRLTVL.